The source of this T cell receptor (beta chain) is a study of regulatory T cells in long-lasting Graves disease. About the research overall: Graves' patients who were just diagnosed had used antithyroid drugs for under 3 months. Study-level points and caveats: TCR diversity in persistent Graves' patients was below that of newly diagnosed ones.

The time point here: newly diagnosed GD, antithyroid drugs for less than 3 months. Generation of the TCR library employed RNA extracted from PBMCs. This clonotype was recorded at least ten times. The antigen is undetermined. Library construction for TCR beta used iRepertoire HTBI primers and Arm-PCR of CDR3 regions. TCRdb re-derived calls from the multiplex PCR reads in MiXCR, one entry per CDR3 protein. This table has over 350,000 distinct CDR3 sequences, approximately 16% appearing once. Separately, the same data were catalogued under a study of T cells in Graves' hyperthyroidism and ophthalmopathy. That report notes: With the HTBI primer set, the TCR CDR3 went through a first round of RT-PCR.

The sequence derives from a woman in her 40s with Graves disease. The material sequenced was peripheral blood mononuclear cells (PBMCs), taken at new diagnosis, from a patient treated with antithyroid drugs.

The CDR3 protein is CASSVSGTGHYGYTF. The CDR3 DNA reads TGTGCCAGCAGCGTATCGGGGACAGGGCACTATGGCTACACCTTC. V gene TRBV9 combines with J gene TRBJ1-2; 9 positions agree with TRBD1. In germline, CDR1 is SGDLS, CDR2 YYNGEE. J lost 3 bases, V lost 1 base, and 4 bases had no gene match. CDR3 length: 15 amino acids.